This T cell receptor beta chain was profiled in a study of T cells in Graves' hyperthyroidism and ophthalmopathy. General study findings and limits: In the analysis, a 13 V-J model separated ophthalmopathy from stable hyperthyroidism.

RNA transcripts were the template for amplifying TCR beta CDR3 regions. The HTBI set primed first-round TCR CDR3 RT-PCR. MiXCR was run by TCRdb on the multiplex PCR reads, yielding one entry per CDR3 protein. Of under 400,000 distinct CDR3 sequences in the sample, around 14% were seen once. This CDR3 has 15 amino acids. Trimming cost V 5 bases and J 2 bases; bases outside gene matches: 5. This clonotype has a count of ten or more. Its target is not known. V and J are TRBV12-3 or TRBV12-4 and TRBJ2-3; TRBD1 agrees at 9 bases. The sample comprised blood. This sequence was found in a woman under 30 with Graves' hyperthyroidism that later progressed to Graves' ophthalmopathy. DNA of the CDR3: TGTGCCAGCAGTGCCGGGACAGGGCACACAGATACGCAGTATTTT. Translated, it gives CASSAGTGHTDTQYF.